Given below is one T cell receptor beta chain in context. Data came from immunoSEQ multiplex PCR; TCRdb stores just in-frame clones and leaves some out. The data contain some 120,000 clones, 85% to 90% of them seen just once; the ten biggest clones take up less than 30%. Germline loops: CDR1 DFQATT, CDR2 SNEGSKA (reference sequence). The CDR3 covers 13 residues. V shed 3 bases and J shed 2 bases, with 10 bases lying between them. This entry is derived from a study of T cell responses to AZD1222 COVID-19 vaccine. The specimen comprised peripheral blood, sampled on day 0 of AZD1222 vaccination. This TCR was sampled from an adult in good health. The chain combines TRBV20-1 with TRBJ1-2; a possible D gene is TRBD1 (5 bases). CDR3 in DNA: TGCAGTGCTAGTCTGGGGACGAACTATGGCTACACCTTC. Its translation: CSASLGTNYGYTF.